Each of the 10 T cell receptor beta chains below was sequenced from the same sample in a study of OX40 agonist ivuxolimab in advanced cancers. Method: immunoSEQ multiplex PCR; TCRdb's copy keeps in-frame clones and lacks some. Of roughly 100,000 clones in the sample, 85% to 90% were seen once. The specimen comprised CD4+ or CD8+ T cells sorted from blood, sampled in a trial of the OX40 agonist ivuxolimab. The receptors were sampled from an adult with an advanced solid tumor such as melanoma, head and neck, liver or kidney cancer.

This clone is a singleton in its sample. The genes are TRBV11-2 and TRBJ1-4, with 10 bases identical to TRBD1. Losses at the gene ends were 1 base for V and 7 bases for J; bases not matched to a gene: 6. The CDR3 covers 16 residues. Germline CDR1 and CDR2: SGHAT and FQNNGV. For the CDR3, the DNA is TGTGCCAGCAGCTTAGCGCAGACAGGGGGCGGTGAAAAACTGTTTTTT. It yields the protein CASSLAQTGGGEKLFF.

The chain is built from TRBV25-1 and TRBJ2-7; perhaps TRBD1 as D (5 bases). The CDR3 is 15 residues long. Germline V gene sequence: CDR1 MGHDK, CDR2 SYGVNS. The V end was cut by 3 bases, the J end by 5 bases, with 17 bases between. CDR3 DNA sequence: TGTGCCAGCAGTGACTGGGAAGCAGGGTCCAACGAGCAGTACTTC. Translated, it gives CASSDWEAGSNEQYF.

The chain links TRBV19 to TRBJ2-3; 7 bases agree with TRBD1. There are 15 residues in the CDR3. V lost 5 bases, J lost 4 bases, and 9 bases stayed unmatched. Germline V CDR1 and CDR2: LNHDA, SQIVND (reference sequence). The CDR3 is CASSPRDSGADTQYF. The CDR3 bases are TGTGCCAGTAGTCCTCGGGACAGTGGGGCAGATACGCAGTATTTT.

The chain joins TRBV9 to TRBJ2-2; D is tentatively TRBD1 or TRBD2 (5 bases each). Germline values: CDR1 SGDLS, CDR2 YYNGEE. This CDR3 contains 14 residues. The V and J ends lost 3 bases and 3 bases respectively, with 9 bases between them. The CDR3 DNA sequence: TGTGCCAGCAGCGCCCTGGGGGACACCGGGGAGCTGTTTTTT. Residues: CASSALGDTGELFF.

The rearrangement uses TRBV9 and TRBJ2-2, with 8 nucleotides matching TRBD1. This CDR3 has 16 amino acids. V trimming: 3 bases; J trimming: 3 bases; junction bases outside the gene matches: 7. The germline gives CDR1 SGDLS, CDR2 YYNGEE. The CDR3 spells CASSARTGTDTGELFF. For the CDR3, the DNA is TGTGCCAGCAGCGCCCGGACAGGGACCGACACCGGGGAGCTGTTTTTT.

The chain couples TRBV5-4 to TRBJ1-2; 7 bases agree with TRBD1. V lost 3 bases, J lost 5 bases, and 7 bases stayed unmatched. This CDR3 has 14 residues. Germline V gene sequence: CDR1 SGHNT, CDR2 YYREEE (reference sequence). CDR3 nucleotides: TGTGCCAGCAGCTCCGCCGGGACAGAATATGGCTACACCTTC. This encodes CASSSAGTEYGYTF.

The table lists this clone with a count of one. This rearrangement joins TRBV7-8 to TRBJ2-7, with 10 bases identical to TRBD1. Germline CDR1 and CDR2: SGHVS and FQNEAQ. Trimming at V came to 5 bases and at J to 4 bases, leaving 11 bases not matched to a gene. This CDR3 spans 16 amino acids. CDR3 sequence reads: CASSQAGQGTKYEQYF. The CDR3 coding sequence is TGTGCCAGCAGCCAAGCGGGACAGGGGACAAAGTACGAGCAGTACTTC.

On this clone itself: One end of the junction varies from germline; a read error may be responsible. The V call is TRBV15, the J call TRBJ2-7; a possible D gene is TRBD2 (6 bases). CDR3 length equals 13 residues. CDR1 and CDR2 (germline): LNHNV, YYDKDF (reference sequence). In DNA form, the CDR3 reads TGTGCCACCCAAGGACGGGACTCCTACGAGCGGTACTTC. Its protein product is CATQGRDSYERYF.

J is TRBJ1-2 and V is TRBV21-1; TRBD1, the table's D call, lacks a check against the DNA. TRBV21-1 is tagged as a pseudogene. The CDR3 has 18 residues. The CDR3 nucleotides are TGTGCCAGCACCACCTGTAGGTTCAACAGGGGGAGGAACTATGGCTACACCTTC. It is translated as CASTTCRFNRGRNYGYTF.

The V and J genes are TRBV29-1 and TRBJ2-2, with 8 bases lining up with TRBD1. The J segment lost 0 bases and the V segment lost 8 bases, leaving 14 bases of the junction unmatched. Germline CDR1 reads SQVTM; CDR2 reads ANQGSEA. The CDR3 contains 17 residues. The CDR3 protein is CSHDRDRSFANTGELFF. The DNA of the CDR3 is TGCAGCCATGACCGGGACAGGTCGTTCGCGAACACCGGGGAGCTGTTTTTT.